This TCR beta chain was recovered during a study of Ad26.COV2.S vaccination and SARS-CoV-2 variants. Overall study: Once, or twice with 56 days between doses, Ad26.COV2.S was given intramuscularly.

Treatment defined: some 20 received Ad26.COV2.S at low or high dose, single or two shots; about five received placebo; per-sample allocation not given. Day 63 after the first injection of vaccine or placebo was the sampling time. Vaccination employed an Ad26 vector expressing the Wuhan-strain SARS-CoV-2 spike. On this clone: Its target is unknown.

Germline V gene sequence: CDR1 SGHNT, CDR2 YYREEE (reference sequence). Trimming shortened V by 2 bases and J by 6 bases, and 11 bases separated the two germline ends. The CDR3 has 14 residues. The study, taken as a whole, reports: Spike-specific TCR breadth was greater in vaccine than placebo recipients. In vaccinated individuals, spike-specific CD8+ and CD4+ T cell responses reportedly displayed substantial breadth.

Clones were read by immunoSEQ multiplex PCR, and TCRdb kept only the in-frame ones, dropping some. This table has 350,000 to 450,000 clones, roughly 84% appearing once. This receptor was obtained from a person aged 18-60 years who received the Ad26.COV2.S COVID-19 vaccine or a placebo. Here the sequenced sample was peripheral blood, taken in a trial of Ad26.COV2.S vaccine versus placebo. The chain links TRBV5-4 to TRBJ2-2; tentative D call: TRBD1 (6 bases). This CDR3 reads CASSLQGSAGELFF. The CDR3 DNA follows: TGTGCCAGCAGCTTACAGGGCTCGGCCGGGGAGCTGTTTTTT.